This passage covers 18 T cell receptor beta chains from one sample sequenced in a study of OX40 agonist ivuxolimab in advanced cancers. TCRdb's copy holds only in-frame clones and misses some; the assay was immunoSEQ multiplex PCR. The sample carries tens of thousands of clones, 83% recorded once. Sample: CD4+ or CD8+ T cells sorted from blood, taken in a trial of the OX40 agonist ivuxolimab. These receptors originate from an adult with an advanced solid tumor such as melanoma, head and neck, liver or kidney cancer.

Worth noting for this clone: The germline gene is not matched at one end of the junction; a read error may be the cause. CDR3 sequence: CASSTPGLAEDRGTQYF. The CDR3 nucleotides are TGTGCCAGCTCAACACCGGGACTTGCGGAGGATAGGGGTACGCAGTATTTT. The chain combines TRBV18 with TRBJ2-3, with D tentatively TRBD2 (6 bases). Germline assignment: CDR1 KGHSH and CDR2 LQKENI. CDR3 length: 17 residues.

The V gene is TRBV6-5, the J gene TRBJ1-2, with a weak D call TRBD1 (6 bases). The germline CDR1 and CDR2 sequences are MNHEY and SVGAGI. V was shortened by 0 bases and J by 2 bases, with 10 bases between the two germline ends. There are 15 residues in the CDR3. For the CDR3, the DNA is TGTGCCAGCAGTTACTCGGGGGGCGCAAACTATGGCTACACCTTC. Translation gives CASSYSGGANYGYTF.

The chain has TRBV4-1 and TRBJ1-4, with D possibly being TRBD1 (6 bases). The CDR3 runs to 16 residues. Trimming removed 0 bases at V and 8 bases at J, with 16 bases between. The germline gives CDR1 MGHRA, CDR2 YSYEKL. CDR3 in amino acids: CASSQEGSRGREKLFF. For the CDR3, the DNA is TGCGCCAGCAGCCAAGAAGGGTCGAGGGGGAGAGAAAAACTGTTTTTT.

This clone was detected once. This rearrangement joins TRBV5-1 to TRBJ2-1; 9 positions match TRBD2. The ends lost 3 bases at V and 6 bases at J; junction bases unmatched: 7. Germline loops: CDR1 SGHRS, CDR2 YFSETQ. The CDR3 spans 15 residues. As DNA, the CDR3 is TGCGCCAGCAGCTCACTAGCGGGTACGATCAATGAGCAGTTCTTC. Encoded protein: CASSSLAGTINEQFF.

The chain recombines TRBV9 with TRBJ2-5; D is unclear. This CDR3 contains 14 residues. Trimming left V 0 bases short and J 4 bases short, with 10 bases between. Germline V gene data show CDR1 as SGDLS and CDR2 as YYNGEE. The CDR3 loop reads CASSVAVAVETQYF. The CDR3 DNA follows: TGTGCCAGCAGCGTAGCGGTAGCCGTAGAGACCCAGTACTTC.

In its sample, this clone was seen a few times. The gene calls are TRBV7-8 and TRBJ1-6, with 9 bases aligning to TRBD1. Germline CDR1 and CDR2: SGHVS and FQNEAQ. The CDR3 has 15 amino acids. Losses at the gene ends were 1 base for V and 8 bases for J; bases not matched to a gene: 3. The CDR3 protein is CASSLDRGRDSPLHF. For the CDR3, the DNA is TGTGCCAGCAGCTTAGACAGGGGGCGGGATTCACCCCTCCACTTT.

Here the CDR3 reads CASSFGWARNSPLHF. The CDR3 nucleotides read TGTGCCAGCAGCTTTGGATGGGCCAGGAATTCACCCCTCCACTTT. V gene TRBV5-8 combines with J gene TRBJ1-6, with unresolved D. This CDR3 comprises 15 residues. Trimming left V 2 bases short and J 7 bases short, with 13 bases between. Germline V gene sequence: CDR1 SGHTS, CDR2 YDEGEE.

The chain is built from TRBV6-4 and TRBJ1-1, with a tentative D call TRBD1 (5 bases). Between the trimmed V and J ends, which lost 6 bases and 1 base, there was a span of 12 bases. This CDR3 is built from 14 residues. Germline CDR1 reads MRHNA; CDR2 reads SNTAGT. In DNA, the CDR3 is TGTGCCAGCAGCAGGAGGGGAAAGAACACTGAAGCTTTCTTT. It translates to CASSRRGKNTEAFF.

The V and J genes are TRBV6-1 and TRBJ1-4; 10 nucleotides align to TRBD1. Germline trimming cut 5 bases from V and 5 bases from J; bases unmatched to any gene: 5. This CDR3 has 15 residues. From germline, CDR1 is MNHNS and CDR2 SASEGT. The DNA for the CDR3 is TGTGCCAGCAGTCCTCGGACAGGGGGAAATGAAAAACTGTTTTTT. The encoded protein is CASSPRTGGNEKLFF.

This chain joins TRBV27 and TRBJ1-4; D gene uncertain. From germline, CDR1 is MNHEY and CDR2 SMNVEV (reference sequence). The CDR3 loop spans 13 amino acids. V dropped 2 bases and J dropped 15 bases, with 16 bases sitting between them. CDR3 in amino acids: CASSLQPGLGLFF. The DNA for the CDR3 is TGTGCCAGCAGTTTACAACCTGGGCTCGGGTTGTTTTTT.

This clone was observed a handful of times. This chain uses TRBV6-1 with TRBJ1-5; tentative D call: TRBD1 (5 bases). V gave up 1 base and J gave up 0 bases, with 13 bases separating them. The germline V gene has CDR1 MNHNS and CDR2 SASEGT. The CDR3 covers 17 residues. The CDR3 nucleotides read TGTGCCAGCAGTGAAGGAGTGGGGCGGCTTAGCAATCAGCCCCAGCATTTT. Its protein product is CASSEGVGRLSNQPQHF.

The chain couples TRBV29-1 to TRBJ1-2; 9 nucleotides line up with TRBD1. The V gene's germline CDR1 is SQVTM and CDR2 ANQGSEA. The CDR3 totals 14 residues. After removal of 7 bases from V and 8 bases from J, the junction contained 14 bases not matched to a gene. The CDR3 is CSGQGERSSEGYTF. The CDR3 DNA reads as TGCAGCGGACAGGGGGAGAGATCGTCGGAAGGCTACACCTTC.

By share of the sample, this clone is medium-sized. The genes are TRBV21-1 and TRBJ2-7; the table assigns TRBD1, which was not confirmed against the DNA. TRBV21-1 is shown as a pseudogene. This CDR3 contains 15 residues. CDR3 region: CASSPRDRSSYEQYF. CDR3 DNA sequence: TGTGCCAGCAGCCCCCGGGACAGGAGCTCCTACGAGCAGTACTTC.

J is TRBJ2-5 and V is TRBV5-1; D is uncertain. The J call may be incorrect, as the DNA end agrees better with TRBJ2-7. CDR3 size: 15 residues. Germline lookup yields CDR1 SGHRS and CDR2 YFSETQ. DNA of the CDR3: TGCGCCAGCAGCTTGGATGGTCAGAGGTCCAGCGAGCAGTACTTC. Translated, it gives CASSLDGQRSSEQYF.

V and J are TRBV9 and TRBJ2-7; tentatively, D is TRBD2 (7 bases). The germline V gene has CDR1 SGDLS and CDR2 YYNGEE. V lost 0 bases and J lost 0, with 28 bases in between. This CDR3 region has 21 residues. The CDR3 sequence: CASSVGLGGGGRRTLSYEQYF. CDR3 nucleotide sequence: TGTGCCAGCAGCGTAGGGCTGGGTGGCGGGGGCCGAAGAACCCTCTCCTACGAGCAGTACTTC.

This chain joins TRBV5-4 and TRBJ2-3; D unclear. The CDR3 length is 12 residues. The V gene lost 0 bases and the J gene lost 2 bases, with 1 base spanning the gap. CDR1 SGHNT and CDR2 YYREEE come from the germline V gene (reference sequence). CDR3 in DNA: TGTGCCAGCAGCTTGGTCACAGATACGCAGTATTTT. This encodes CASSLVTDTQYF.

The V gene is TRBV6-1, the J gene TRBJ1-6, with D hard to call. V lost 2 bases to trimming and J lost 7 bases, with 9 bases between them. Germline values: CDR1 MNHNS, CDR2 SASEGT. This CDR3 is built from 14 residues. CDR3 coding DNA: TGTGCCAGCAGTGAATTAGGGTTAAATTCACCCCTCCACTTT. Protein: CASSELGLNSPLHF.

V gene TRBV14 combines with J gene TRBJ2-6, with TRBD2 matching 7 bases. V lost 4 bases and J lost 0; bases outside the gene matches: 15. The CDR3 has 20 residues. Germline CDR1 is SGHDN and CDR2 is FVKESK. The CDR3 sequence: CASSPRAFGGWVSGANVLTF. In nucleotides, the CDR3 is TGTGCCAGCAGCCCTCGTGCGTTCGGGGGGTGGGTCTCTGGGGCCAACGTCCTGACTTTC.